This TCR beta chain emerged from a study of control samples from healthy donors and cancer patients. Produced via immunoSEQ multiplex PCR; TCRdb's table is partial and in-frame only. In the table there are roughly 400,000 clones, more than 80% of which are singletons. This CDR3 comprises 16 residues. Losses at the gene ends were 7 bases for V and 0 bases for J; bases not matched to a gene: 7. Per germline, CDR1 KGHSH and CDR2 LQKENI. The receptor comes from a man aged 40-55 years with head and neck cancer. The chain has TRBV18 and TRBJ2-1, with 9 bases identical to TRBD1. The specimen was PBMCs. CDR3 sequence (DNA): TGTGCCAGCTATACAGGGGGCCTCTTCTCCTACAATGAGCAGTTCTTC. Protein product: CASYTGGLFSYNEQFF.